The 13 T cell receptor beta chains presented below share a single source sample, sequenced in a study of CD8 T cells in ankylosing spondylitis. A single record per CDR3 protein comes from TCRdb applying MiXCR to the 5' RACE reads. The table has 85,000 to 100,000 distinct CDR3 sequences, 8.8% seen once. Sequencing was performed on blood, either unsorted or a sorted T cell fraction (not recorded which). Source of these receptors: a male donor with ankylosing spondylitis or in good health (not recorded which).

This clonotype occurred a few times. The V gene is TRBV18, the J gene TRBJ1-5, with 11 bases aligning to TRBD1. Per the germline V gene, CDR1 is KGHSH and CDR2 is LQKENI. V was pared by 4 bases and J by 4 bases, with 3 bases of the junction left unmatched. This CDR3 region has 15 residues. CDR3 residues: CASSRTGGENQPQHF. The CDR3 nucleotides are TGTGCCAGCTCACGGACAGGGGGCGAAAATCAGCCCCAGCATTTT.

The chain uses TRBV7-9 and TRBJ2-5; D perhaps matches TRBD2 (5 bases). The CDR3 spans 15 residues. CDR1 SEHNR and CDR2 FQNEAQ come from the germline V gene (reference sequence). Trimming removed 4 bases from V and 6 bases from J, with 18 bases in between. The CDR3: CASSSSHRGGQTQYF. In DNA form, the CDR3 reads TGTGCCAGCAGCTCCTCCCACCGGGGTGGACAGACCCAGTACTTC.

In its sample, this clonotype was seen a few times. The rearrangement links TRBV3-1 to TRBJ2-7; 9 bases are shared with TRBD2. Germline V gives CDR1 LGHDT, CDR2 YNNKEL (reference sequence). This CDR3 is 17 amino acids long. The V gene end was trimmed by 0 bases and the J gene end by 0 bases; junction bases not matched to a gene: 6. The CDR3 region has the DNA TGTGCCAGCAGCCAAGAGGACCTAGCGGGGCTCTCCTACGAGCAGTACTTC. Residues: CASSQEDLAGLSYEQYF.

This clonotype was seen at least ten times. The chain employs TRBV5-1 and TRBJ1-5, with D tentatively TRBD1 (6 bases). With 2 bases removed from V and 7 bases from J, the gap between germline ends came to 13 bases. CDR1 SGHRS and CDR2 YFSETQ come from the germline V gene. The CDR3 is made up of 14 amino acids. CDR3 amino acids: CASSLLQGGQPQHF. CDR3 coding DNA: TGCGCCAGCAGCTTATTACAGGGCGGACAGCCCCAGCATTTT.

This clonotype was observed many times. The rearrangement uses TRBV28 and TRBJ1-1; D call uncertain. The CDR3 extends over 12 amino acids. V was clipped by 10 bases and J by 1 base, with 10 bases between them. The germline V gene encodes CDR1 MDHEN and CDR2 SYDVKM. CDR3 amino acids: CATAVPNTEAFF. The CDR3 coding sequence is TGTGCCACGGCGGTCCCGAACACTGAAGCTTTCTTT.

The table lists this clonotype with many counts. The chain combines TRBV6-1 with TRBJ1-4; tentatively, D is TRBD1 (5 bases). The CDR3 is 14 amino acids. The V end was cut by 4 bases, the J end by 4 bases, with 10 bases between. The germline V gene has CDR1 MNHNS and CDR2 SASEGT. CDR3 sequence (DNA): TGTGCCAGCAGTGTGGGGGGGGATAATGAAAAACTGTTTTTT. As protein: CASSVGGDNEKLFF.

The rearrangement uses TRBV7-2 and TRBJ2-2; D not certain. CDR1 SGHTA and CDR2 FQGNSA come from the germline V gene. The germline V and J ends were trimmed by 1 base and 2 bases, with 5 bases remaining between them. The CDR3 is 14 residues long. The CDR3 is CASSLVFNTGELFF. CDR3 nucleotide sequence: TGTGCCAGCAGCTTAGTTTTCAACACCGGGGAGCTGTTTTTT.

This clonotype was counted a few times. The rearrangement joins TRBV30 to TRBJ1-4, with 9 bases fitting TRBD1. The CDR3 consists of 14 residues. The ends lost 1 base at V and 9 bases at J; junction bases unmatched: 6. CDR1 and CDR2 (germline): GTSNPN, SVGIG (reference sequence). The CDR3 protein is CAWSEGQGLKKLFF. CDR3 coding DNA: TGTGCCTGGAGTGAGGGACAGGGACTTAAAAAACTGTTTTTT. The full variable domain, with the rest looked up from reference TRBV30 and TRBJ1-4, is SQTIHQWPATLVQPVGSPLSLECTVEGTSNPNLYWYRQAAGRGLQLLFYSVGIGQISSEVPQNLSASRPQDRQFILSSKKLLLSDSGFYLCAWSEGQGLKKLFFGSGTQLSVL.

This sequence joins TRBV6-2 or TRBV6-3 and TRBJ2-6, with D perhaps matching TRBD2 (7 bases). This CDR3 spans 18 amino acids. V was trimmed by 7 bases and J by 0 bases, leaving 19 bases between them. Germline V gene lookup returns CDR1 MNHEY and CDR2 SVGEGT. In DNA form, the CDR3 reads TGTGCCAGCAATGGGAGGGGGAAAAGCCACTCTGGGGCCAACGTCCTGACTTTC. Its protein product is CASNGRGKSHSGANVLTF.

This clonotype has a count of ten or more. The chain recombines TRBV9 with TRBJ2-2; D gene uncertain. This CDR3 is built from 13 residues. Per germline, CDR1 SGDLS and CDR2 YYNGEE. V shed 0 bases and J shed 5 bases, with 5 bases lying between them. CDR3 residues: CASSVDGTGELFF. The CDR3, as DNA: TGTGCCAGCAGCGTAGATGGGACCGGGGAGCTGTTTTTT.

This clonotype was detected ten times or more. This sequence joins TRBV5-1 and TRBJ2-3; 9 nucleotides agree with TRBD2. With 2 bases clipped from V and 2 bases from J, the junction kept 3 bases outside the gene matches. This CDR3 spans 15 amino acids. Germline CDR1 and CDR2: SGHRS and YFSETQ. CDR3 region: CASSFSGGSTDTQYF. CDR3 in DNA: TGCGCCAGCAGCTTTAGCGGGGGATCCACAGATACGCAGTATTTT.

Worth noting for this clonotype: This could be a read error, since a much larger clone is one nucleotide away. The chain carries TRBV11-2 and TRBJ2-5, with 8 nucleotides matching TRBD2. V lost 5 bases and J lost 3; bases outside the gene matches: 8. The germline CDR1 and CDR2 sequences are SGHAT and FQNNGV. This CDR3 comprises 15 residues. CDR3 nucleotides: TGTGCCAGCAGCAGGGGACTAGTGGGGGAAGAGACCCAGTACTTC. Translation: CASSRGLVGEETQYF.

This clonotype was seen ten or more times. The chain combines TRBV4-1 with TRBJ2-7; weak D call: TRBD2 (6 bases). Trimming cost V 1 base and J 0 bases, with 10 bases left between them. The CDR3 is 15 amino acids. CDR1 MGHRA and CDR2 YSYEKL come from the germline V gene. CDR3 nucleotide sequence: TGCGCCAGCAGCCAAGGGAGCGGGCCCTCCTACGAGCAGTACTTC. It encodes CASSQGSGPSYEQYF.